These T cell receptor beta chains were read from a single sample in a study of cytomegalovirus exposure and HLA in healthy donors. Here immunoSEQ multiplex PCR was the method, and the copy in TCRdb shows in-frame clones only, minus some. This table has around 220,000 clones, approximately 80% appearing once. Sequencing used PBMCs. All receptors come from a woman in her 30s in good health and CMV-seropositive. CDR3s include the opening cysteine and the closing phenylalanine or tryptophan. D genes are given only for firm matches. Size tells how often a clone was seen (once, few, many) or the class of an expanded clone, and some rows leave it out.

>TRBJ2-1|TRBV5-6|.|.
CASSSLNPSLGQEYNEQFF
TGTGCCAGCAGCTCCCTCAACCCGTCGTTGGGACAAGAGTACAATGAGCAGTTCTTC
>TRBJ1-2|TRBV29-1|.|.
CSVVATLGLYTF
TGCAGCGTTGTCGCAACACTAGGCTTATACACCTTC
>TRBJ1-3|TRBV25-1|.|.
CASSELSFGPGNTIYF
TGTGCCAGCAGTGAATTGTCCTTCGGGCCTGGAAACACCATATATTTT
>TRBJ2-1|TRBV6-1|.|.
CATIGFYNEQFF
TGTGCCACTATCGGATTCTACAATGAGCAGTTCTTC
>TRBJ1-1|TRBV29-1|.|.
CSVVGVGGTEAFF
TGCAGCGTTGTTGGGGTCGGAGGCACTGAAGCTTTCTTT
>TRBJ2-2|TRBV7-9|.|.
CASTPGLGGERTGELFF
TGTGCCAGCACCCCCGGGTTGGGGGGCGAGAGGACCGGGGAGCTGTTTTTT
>TRBJ1-1|TRBV7-2|once|.
CASSLQTDTEAFF
TGTGCCAGCAGCTTACAGACAGACACTGAAGCTTTCTTT
>TRBJ2-4|TRBV19|.|.
CASSIGFRQVGAKNIQYF
TGTGCCAGTAGTATAGGGTTTCGTCAAGTGGGCGCCAAAAACATTCAGTACTTC
>TRBJ1-5|TRBV5-1|once|TRBD1
CASSPGQGDQPQHF
TGCGCCAGCAGCCCCGGACAGGGGGACCAGCCCCAGCATTTT
>TRBJ1-1|TRBV5-1|.|.
CASSLLVTGLGAEAFF
TGCGCCAGCAGCTTGCTCGTAACAGGGCTTGGAGCTGAAGCTTTCTTT
>TRBJ2-7|TRBV29-1|.|TRBD2
CSALSAGDEQYF
TGCAGCGCCCTGAGCGCGGGAGACGAGCAGTACTTC
>TRBJ1-2|TRBV14|.|TRBD1
CASSGGGQDGYTF
TGTGCCAGCAGCGGGGGAGGACAGGACGGCTACACCTTC
>TRBJ1-1|TRBV20-1|.|.
CSARLTGFAFF
TGCAGTGCTAGATTAACAGGGTTCGCTTTCTTT